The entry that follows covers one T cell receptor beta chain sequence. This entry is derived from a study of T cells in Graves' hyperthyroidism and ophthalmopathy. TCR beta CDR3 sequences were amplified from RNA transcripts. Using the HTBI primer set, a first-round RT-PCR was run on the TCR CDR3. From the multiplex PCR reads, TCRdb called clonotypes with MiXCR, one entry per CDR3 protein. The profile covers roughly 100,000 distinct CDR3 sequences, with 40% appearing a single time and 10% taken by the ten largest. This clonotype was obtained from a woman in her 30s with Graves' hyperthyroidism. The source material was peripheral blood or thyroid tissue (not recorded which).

CDR3 protein: CASSFLFFTEAFF. For the CDR3, the DNA is TGTGCCAGCAGTTTTTTATTTTTCACTGAAGCTTTCTTT. V and J are TRBV28 and TRBJ1-1; D unresolved. Per germline, CDR1 MDHEN and CDR2 SYDVKM. The V and J ends lost 3 bases and 4 bases respectively, with 9 bases between them. This CDR3 has 13 amino acids.